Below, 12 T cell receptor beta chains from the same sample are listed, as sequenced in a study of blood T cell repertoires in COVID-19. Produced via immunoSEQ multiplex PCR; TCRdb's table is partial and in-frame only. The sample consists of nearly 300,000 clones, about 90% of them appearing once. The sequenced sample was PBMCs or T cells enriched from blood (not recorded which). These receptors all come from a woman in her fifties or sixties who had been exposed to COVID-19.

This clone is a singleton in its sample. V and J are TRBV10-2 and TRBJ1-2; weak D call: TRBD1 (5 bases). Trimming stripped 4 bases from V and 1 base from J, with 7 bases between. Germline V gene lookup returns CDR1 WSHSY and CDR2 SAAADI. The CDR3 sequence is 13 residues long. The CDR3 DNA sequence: TGCGCCAGCAGTGGACAGATTAACTATGGCTACACCTTC. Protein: CASSGQINYGYTF.

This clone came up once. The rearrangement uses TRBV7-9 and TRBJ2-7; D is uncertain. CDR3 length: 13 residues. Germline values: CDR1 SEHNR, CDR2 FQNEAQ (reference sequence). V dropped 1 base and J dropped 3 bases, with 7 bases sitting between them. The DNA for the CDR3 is TGTGCCAGCAGCTTAGACAGAATCTACGAGCAGTACTTC. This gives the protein CASSLDRIYEQYF.

CDR3 sequence: CASSYTLSGQGNQPQHF. CDR3 DNA: TGTGCCAGTAGTTATACGCTGAGCGGTCAGGGCAATCAGCCCCAGCATTTT. The chain joins TRBV19 to TRBJ1-5; D is unclear. V lost 5 bases, J lost 2 bases, and 19 bases lay in between. The CDR3 sequence is 17 residues long. Germline V gene data show CDR1 as LNHDA and CDR2 as SQIVND (reference sequence).

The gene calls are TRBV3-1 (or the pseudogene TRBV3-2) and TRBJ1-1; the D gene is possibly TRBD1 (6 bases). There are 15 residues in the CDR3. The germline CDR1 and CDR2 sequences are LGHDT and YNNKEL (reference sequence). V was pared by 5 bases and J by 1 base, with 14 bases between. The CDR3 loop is CASSWTTGSNTEAFF. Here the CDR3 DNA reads TGTGCCAGCAGCTGGACGACAGGTTCGAACACTGAAGCTTTCTTT.

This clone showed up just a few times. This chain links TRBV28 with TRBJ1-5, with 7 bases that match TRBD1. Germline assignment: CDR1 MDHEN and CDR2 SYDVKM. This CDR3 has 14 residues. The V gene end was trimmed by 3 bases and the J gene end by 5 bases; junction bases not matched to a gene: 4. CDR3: CASSLGRGHQPQHF. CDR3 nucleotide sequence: TGTGCCAGCAGTTTGGGTAGGGGGCATCAGCCCCAGCATTTT. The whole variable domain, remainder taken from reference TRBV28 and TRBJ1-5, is DVKVTQSSRYLVKRTGEKVFLECVQDMDHENMFWYRQDPGLGLRLIYFSYDVKMKEKGDIPEGYSVSREKKERFSLILESASTNQTSMYLCASSLGRGHQPQHFGDGTRLSIL.

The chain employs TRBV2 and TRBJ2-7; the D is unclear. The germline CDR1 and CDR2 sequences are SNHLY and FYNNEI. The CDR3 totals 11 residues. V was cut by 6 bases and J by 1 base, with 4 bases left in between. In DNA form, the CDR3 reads TGTGCCAGCAGAACATCCTACGAGCAGTACTTC. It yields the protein CASRTSYEQYF.

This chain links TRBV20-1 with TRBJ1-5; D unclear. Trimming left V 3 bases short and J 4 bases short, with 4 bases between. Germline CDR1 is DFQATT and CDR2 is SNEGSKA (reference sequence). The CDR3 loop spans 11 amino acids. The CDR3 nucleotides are TGCAGTGCTAGGGAGAATCAGCCCCAGCATTTT. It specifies CSARENQPQHF.

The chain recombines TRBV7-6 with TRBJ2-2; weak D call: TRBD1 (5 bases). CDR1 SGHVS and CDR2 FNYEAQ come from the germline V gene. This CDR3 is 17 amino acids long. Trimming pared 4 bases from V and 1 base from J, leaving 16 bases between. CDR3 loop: CASSSPLGRVNTGELFF. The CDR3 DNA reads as TGTGCCAGCAGCTCTCCTCTGGGCAGGGTGAACACCGGGGAGCTGTTTTTT.

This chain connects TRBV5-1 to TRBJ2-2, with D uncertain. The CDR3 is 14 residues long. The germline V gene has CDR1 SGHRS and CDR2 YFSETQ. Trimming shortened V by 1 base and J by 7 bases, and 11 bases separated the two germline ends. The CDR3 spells CASSLPREFGELFF. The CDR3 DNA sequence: TGCGCCAGCAGCTTGCCTAGAGAGTTCGGGGAGCTGTTTTTT.

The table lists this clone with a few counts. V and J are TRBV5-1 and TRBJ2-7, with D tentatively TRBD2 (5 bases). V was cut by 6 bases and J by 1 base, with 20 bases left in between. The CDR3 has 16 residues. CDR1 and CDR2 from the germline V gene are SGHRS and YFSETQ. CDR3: CASTQREKKVSYEQYF. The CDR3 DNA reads TGCGCCAGCACCCAAAGGGAGAAGAAGGTATCCTACGAGCAGTACTTC.

This chain's CDR3 is CASSGRTGDDEQYF. The DNA for the CDR3 is TGTGCCAGCAGCGGAAGGACAGGGGACGACGAGCAGTACTTC. The V gene is TRBV4-2, the J gene TRBJ2-7; 9 bases map to TRBD1. CDR3 length: 14 amino acids. Trimming cost V 5 bases and J 5 bases; bases outside gene matches: 7. From germline, CDR1 is LGHNA and CDR2 YNFKEQ.

CDR3 protein: CASSPSSGQANTGELFF. The DNA for the CDR3 is TGTGCCAGCAGTCCATCATCGGGACAGGCGAACACCGGGGAGCTGTTTTTT. V usage is TRBV28 and J usage is TRBJ2-2, with TRBD1 identical over 8 bases. The CDR3 runs 17 residues. The germline V gene encodes CDR1 MDHEN and CDR2 SYDVKM. Trimming cost V 5 bases and J 0 bases; bases outside gene matches: 8.